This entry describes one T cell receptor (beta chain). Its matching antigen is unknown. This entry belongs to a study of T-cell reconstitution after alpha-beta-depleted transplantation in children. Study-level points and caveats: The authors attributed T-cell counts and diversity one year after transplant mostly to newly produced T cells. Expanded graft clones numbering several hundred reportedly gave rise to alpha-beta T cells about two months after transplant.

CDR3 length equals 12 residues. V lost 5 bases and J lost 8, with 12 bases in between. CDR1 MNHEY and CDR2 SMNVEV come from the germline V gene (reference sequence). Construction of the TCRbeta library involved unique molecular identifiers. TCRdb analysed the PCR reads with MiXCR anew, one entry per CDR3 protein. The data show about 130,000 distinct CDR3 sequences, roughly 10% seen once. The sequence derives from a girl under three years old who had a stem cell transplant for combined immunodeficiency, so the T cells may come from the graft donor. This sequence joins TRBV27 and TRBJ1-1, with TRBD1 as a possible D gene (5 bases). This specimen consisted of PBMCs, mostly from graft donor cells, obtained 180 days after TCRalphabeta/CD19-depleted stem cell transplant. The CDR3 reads CASSPSGQEAFF. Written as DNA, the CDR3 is TGTGCCAGCAGTCCTTCGGGGCAGGAAGCTTTCTTT.